The 20 T cell receptor beta chains below were found in one sample sequenced in a study of T-cell reconstitution after alpha-beta-depleted transplantation in children. Unique molecular identifiers featured in how the TCRbeta library was prepared. Via MiXCR, TCRdb re-called the PCR reads, giving one row per CDR3 protein. The sample holds some 550,000 distinct CDR3 sequences, about a sixth seen once. The sequencing used PBMCs from the stem cell graft donor, collected from the stem cell graft. The source is a human donor who donated a stem cell graft to a child with acute lymphoblastic leukemia.

The chain uses TRBV14 and TRBJ1-2; D gene unclear. Per the germline V gene, CDR1 is SGHDN and CDR2 is FVKESK. Trimming took 4 bases from V and 4 from J, leaving 25 bases between them. The CDR3 is 18 residues long. The CDR3 DNA is TGTGCCAGCAGCCCAATAAGAGGTTGGGCCGAACTTAGCTATGGCTACACCTTC. The encoded protein is CASSPIRGWAELSYGYTF.

This clonotype was recorded at least ten times. The V gene is TRBV5-1, the J gene TRBJ2-7, with 8 positions matching TRBD1. The CDR3 is made up of 14 amino acids. The germline V gene has CDR1 SGHRS and CDR2 YFSETQ. Trimming removed 4 bases from V and 3 bases from J; junction bases left unmatched: 6. CDR3 coding DNA: TGCGCCAGCAGCCTCCAGGGGGCTATCTACGAGCAGTACTTC. Protein: CASSLQGAIYEQYF.

The rearrangement uses TRBV7-6 and TRBJ2-3; D not certain. The CDR3 length is 13 residues. V was shortened by 2 bases and J by 7 bases, with 10 bases between the two germline ends. Looked up from germline, CDR1 is SGHVS and CDR2 is FNYEAQ. The CDR3 sequence: CASSLQRDYTQYF. DNA of the CDR3: TGTGCCAGCAGCTTACAGAGAGACTATACGCAGTATTTT.

The table lists this clonotype with many counts. V usage is TRBV5-1 and J usage is TRBJ2-7, with D hard to call. V dropped 1 base and J dropped 2 bases, with 7 bases sitting between them. Germline CDR1 reads SGHRS; CDR2 reads YFSETQ. The CDR3 is made up of 13 amino acids. The CDR3 protein is CASSLSQTYEQYF. The CDR3 DNA reads as TGCGCCAGCAGCTTGTCCCAGACCTACGAGCAGTACTTC.

The chain has TRBV27 and TRBJ2-1; D may be TRBD2 (5 bases). Germline CDR1 and CDR2: MNHEY and SMNVEV (reference sequence). Trimming removed 5 bases from V and 7 bases from J, with 18 bases in between. The CDR3 length is 15 residues. CDR3 region: CASSPEGSGFNEQFF. Written as DNA, the CDR3 is TGTGCCAGCAGTCCCGAGGGATCCGGGTTTAATGAGCAGTTCTTC.

The J gene is TRBJ2-3, the V gene TRBV20-1; tentative D call: TRBD2 (6 bases). The V end was cut by 0 bases, the J end by 5 bases, with 15 bases between. The CDR3 has 15 residues. The germline CDR1 and CDR2 sequences are DFQATT and SNEGSKA (reference sequence). CDR3 region: CSARDGLSLVDTQYF. Here the CDR3 DNA reads TGCAGTGCTAGAGACGGACTAAGCTTAGTAGATACGCAGTATTTT.

This clonotype came up a few times. The genes are TRBV5-1 and TRBJ2-1, with D tentatively TRBD1 (6 bases). V was cut by 2 bases and J by 10 bases, with 13 bases left in between. The CDR3 length is 13 residues. Germline values: CDR1 SGHRS, CDR2 YFSETQ. CDR3 residues: CASSLIVGQEQFF. CDR3 nucleotides: TGCGCCAGCAGCTTAATAGTTGGACAGGAGCAGTTCTTC.

The chain carries TRBV20-1 and TRBJ2-5; 7 nucleotides line up with TRBD2. The CDR3 totals 15 residues. J gave up 5 bases and V 5 bases, and 14 bases lay outside the gene matches. Germline CDR1 is DFQATT and CDR2 is SNEGSKA (reference sequence). CDR3 residues: CSAPPLNSGGETQYF. The CDR3, as DNA: TGCAGTGCTCCTCCTCTAAACTCGGGAGGTGAGACCCAGTACTTC.

This clonotype came up a few times. The DNA of the CDR3 is TGTGCCAGCAGCTCCGACTGGAGAACTTACAATGAGCAGTTCTTC. This gives the protein CASSSDWRTYNEQFF. The chain uses TRBV11-1 and TRBJ2-1; D not resolved. Between the trimmed V and J ends, which lost 4 bases and 4 bases, there was a span of 14 bases. This CDR3 has 15 residues. Per germline, CDR1 SGHAT and CDR2 FQDESV (reference sequence).

In DNA, the CDR3 is TGTGCCAGCTGGGGACAGGAAAACTATGGCTACACCTTC. Encoded protein: CASWGQENYGYTF. J is TRBJ1-2 and V is TRBV19; 8 positions match TRBD1. The CDR3 loop spans 13 amino acids. Per the germline V gene, CDR1 is LNHDA and CDR2 is SQIVND (reference sequence). J lost 2 bases, V lost 9 bases, and 5 bases had no gene match.

In this sample, this clonotype turned up once. This sequence joins TRBV5-1 and TRBJ1-4, with 7 bases lining up with TRBD1. The CDR3 is made up of 14 amino acids. Germline values: CDR1 SGHRS, CDR2 YFSETQ. J was trimmed by 4 bases and V by 4 bases; bases with no gene match: 4. The CDR3 loop is CASSATGDNEKLFF. CDR3 nucleotide sequence: TGCGCCAGCAGCGCAACAGGGGATAATGAAAAACTGTTTTTT.

The rearrangement links TRBV12-3 or TRBV12-4 to TRBJ2-5; D is possibly TRBD1 or TRBD2 (5 bases each). V was clipped by 5 bases and J by 0 bases, with 10 bases between them. This CDR3 is 14 amino acids long. CDR3: CASSNGAYQETQYF. CDR3 in DNA: TGTGCCAGCAGTAACGGGGCGTACCAAGAGACCCAGTACTTC.

This clonotype was detected only a few times. This sequence joins TRBV20-1 and TRBJ2-3; D tentatively reads TRBD1 or TRBD2 (5 bases each). Germline V gene lookup returns CDR1 DFQATT and CDR2 SNEGSKA (reference sequence). There are 13 residues in the CDR3. V gave up 5 bases and J gave up 0 bases, with 9 bases separating them. The CDR3 loop is CSAAGASTDTQYF. CDR3 DNA: TGCAGTGCTGCCGGGGCCAGCACAGATACGCAGTATTTT.

Only a few counts were recorded for this clonotype. The rearrangement uses TRBV5-1 and TRBJ1-1; 10 bases are a match to TRBD1. The germline V gene has CDR1 SGHRS and CDR2 YFSETQ. The CDR3 runs 13 residues. V was pared by 4 bases and J by 8 bases, with 5 bases of the junction left unmatched. The CDR3 reads CASSPGTGAEAFF. CDR3 coding DNA: TGCGCCAGCAGCCCAGGGACAGGGGCCGAAGCTTTCTTT.

This clonotype turned up a few times. The V gene is TRBV7-2, the J gene TRBJ1-1; D uncertain. Trimming stripped 3 bases from V and 11 bases from J, with 16 bases between. Germline CDR1 and CDR2: SGHTA and FQGNSA. The length of the CDR3 is 13 residues. CDR3 region: CASSLRSRGRAFF. DNA for the CDR3: TGTGCCAGCAGCTTGCGTTCAAGAGGACGTGCTTTCTTT.

The gene calls are TRBV7-8 and TRBJ2-7, with TRBD2 matching 8 bases. Germline CDR1 is SGHVS and CDR2 is FQNEAQ. The V gene end was trimmed by 3 bases and the J gene end by 7 bases; junction bases not matched to a gene: 11. The CDR3 is 15 amino acids. The CDR3 region has the DNA TGTGCCAGCAGCTTGTTACGGGAGGGTTCGGGGGAGCAGTACTTC. This sequence encodes CASSLLREGSGEQYF.

This clonotype was seen at least ten times. The V gene is TRBV20-1, the J gene TRBJ1-1; no firm D call. CDR1 DFQATT and CDR2 SNEGSKA come from the germline V gene (reference sequence). V was clipped by 3 bases and J by 2 bases, with 13 bases between them. This CDR3 has 14 residues. The DNA of the CDR3 is TGCAGTGCTAGGGCAGGCAGCGGAAACACTGAAGCTTTCTTT. Its translation is CSARAGSGNTEAFF.

In this sample, this clonotype turned up a few times. The chain carries TRBV21-1 and TRBJ2-7; the tabulated D call, TRBD1, remains unverified against the DNA. TRBV21-1 is classified as a pseudogene. This CDR3 comprises 16 residues. CDR3 DNA: TGTGCCAGCAGCATGCGGACCGGGACAGGGGTCTACGAGCAGTACTTC. Amino acids: CASSMRTGTGVYEQYF.

This sequence joins TRBV20-1 and TRBJ2-4; 9 nucleotides line up with TRBD2. The germline V gene encodes CDR1 DFQATT and CDR2 SNEGSKA (reference sequence). The CDR3 runs to 16 residues. Unmatched junction bases numbered 15, after V lost 3 bases and J lost 9 bases. CDR3 region: CSASTSGHGTESIQYF. For the CDR3, the DNA is TGCAGTGCTAGTACTAGCGGGCACGGGACCGAGAGCATTCAGTACTTC.

This clonotype was counted between two and nine times. The V call is TRBV18, the J call TRBJ2-5, with D maybe TRBD1 (6 bases). This CDR3 has 12 residues. Trimming stripped 6 bases from V and 5 bases from J, with 10 bases between. Germline V gene sequence: CDR1 KGHSH, CDR2 LQKENI. CDR3 in amino acids: CASSNDRETQYF. In nucleotides, the CDR3 is TGTGCCAGCTCCAATGACAGGGAGACCCAGTACTTC.